This passage covers 8 T cell receptor delta chains from one sample sequenced in a study of γδ T cells in repeated Plasmodium falciparum infection. Flow sorting of PBMC yielded separate Vgamma9/Vdelta2+ and Vdelta2-negative gammadelta T cell populations for bulk repertoire analysis. TCRdb reprocessed the multiplex PCR reads through CATT. The data hold about 57,000 delta-chain clones, with approximately 1.5% observed a single time. The sample consisted of gamma-delta T cells from blood. These receptors originate from a pool of human donors (malaria-infected and uninfected, not separated).

On this clone itself: A far more abundant clone sits one base away, making this likely a read error. This sample includes further DNA sequences coding for the same CDR3. The rearrangement uses TRDV3 and TRDJ1, with D tentatively TRDD2 (9 bases). No J segment appears in TCRdb, so it was assigned here by matching the sequence to germline. The CDR3 runs to 19 residues. From germline, CDR1 is TVYSNPD and CDR2 GDNSRS (reference sequence). CDR3 coding DNA: TGCGCCTTCCTACTGGGGATACCCTTCTTCGCGGGAAACACCGATAAACTCATCTTT. Protein sequence: CAFLLGIPFFAGNTDKLIF.

This clone has a handful of counts. This DNA translates differently at residue 17 from the TCRdb protein, which is that of a much larger clone; a read error is likely, and the protein shown is the DNA's own translation. The chain recombines TRDV1 with TRDJ1; 8 bases are shared with TRDD3. TCRdb supplies no J gene; here it was assigned by aligning the nucleotide sequence to germline. From germline, CDR1 is TSWWSYY and CDR2 QGS. The CDR3 is 20 residues long. The CDR3 loop reads CALGELNPNYWGWRTDELIF. CDR3 nucleotides: TGTGCTCTTGGGGAACTAAATCCCAACTACTGGGGGTGGAGAACCGATGAACTCATCTTT.

The table lists this clone with a few counts. This likely traces to a read error, being one base from a far larger clone. This same CDR3 is encoded by further DNA sequences in the sample. The rearrangement links TRDV1 to TRDJ1, with TRDD2 as a possible D gene (7 bases). TCRdb offers no J gene call, so here the DNA was matched to germline to obtain one. This CDR3 spans 17 amino acids. Germline-derived CDR1 and CDR2 are TSWWSYY and QGS. The CDR3 DNA reads as TGTGCCCTTGGGTCACCCCCTTTCCTACGTCTGGGGGATAAACTCATCTTT. This gives the protein CALGSPPFLRLGDKLIF.

This clone was observed a handful of times. The mismatch at residue 19 between this DNA's translation and the TCRdb protein of a much larger clone likely reflects a read error; the protein shown is translated from the DNA. V gene assignment gives TRDV1, but the J gene was left uncalled; TRDD3 is the table's D call, not checked against the DNA. Germline CDR1 TSWWSYY, CDR2 QGS. The CDR3 contains 21 residues. CDR3 loop: CALGIQPSYWGIRWITDKPIF. Written as DNA, the CDR3 is TGTGCTCTTGGGATACAACCTTCCTACTGGGGGATACGCTGGATCACCGATAAACCCATCTTT.

Concerning this clone itself: Given a far larger clone just one base away, this is likely a sequencing read error. Within the sample, other DNA sequences also encode this same CDR3. This chain links TRDV1 with TRDJ1; TRDD3 is a possible D gene (6 bases). The J gene, absent from TCRdb, was called here by matching the DNA to germline. Trimming removed 0 bases at V and 0 bases at J, with 32 bases between. This CDR3 comprises 23 residues. The V gene's germline CDR1 is TSWWSYY and CDR2 QGS. In DNA form, the CDR3 reads TGTGCTCTTGGGGAACTCCGTCGAGGCCCTGGGGCCTCAACGCGGGGGTACACCGATAAACTCATCTTT. Protein: CALGELRRGPGASTRGYTDKLIF.

As concerns this clone: This likely reflects a read error, since a far larger clone is one base away. Other DNA sequences from this sample encode an identical CDR3 as well. This chain links TRDV1 with TRDJ1; 9 bases line up with TRDD2. Assignment of the J gene here rests on matching the DNA to germline, because TCRdb gives none. This CDR3 has 19 amino acids. Germline V lookup: CDR1 TSWWSYY, CDR2 QGS. For the CDR3, the DNA is TGTGCTCTCGGGGACGCAGGCCTTCCTACGTCTCCCCGAGTGGGTAAACTCATCTTT. This translates into CALGDAGLPTSPRVGKLIF.

This clone was seen repeatedly, ten times or more. The likely explanation is a read error, given a far larger clone one base away. Other DNA sequences from this sample encode an identical CDR3 as well. The chain uses TRDV1 and TRDJ1; D may be TRDD3 (5 bases). Trimming stripped 0 bases from V and 0 bases from J, with 26 bases between. Per germline, CDR1 TSWWSYY and CDR2 QGS. The CDR3 runs 21 residues. The CDR3: CALGELAVAGSSRWYTDKLIF. The CDR3, as DNA: TGTGCTCTTGGGGAACTGGCAGTGGCGGGATCCTCAAGGTGGTACACCGATAAACTCATCTTT.

In this sample, this clone turned up a few times. A read error is likely here: a far larger clone is one base away. In the same sample, other DNA sequences code for this CDR3. This sequence joins TRDV1 and TRDJ1; 10 bases agree with TRDD3. The J gene, not given by TCRdb, was assigned here from a germline match of the nucleotide sequence. Germline-derived CDR1 and CDR2 are TSWWSYY and QGS. This CDR3 contains 19 residues. V trimming: 8 bases; J trimming: 2 bases; junction bases outside the gene matches: 20. The CDR3 bases are TGTGCTCTTATCATCACCCATGGTTATTTACTGGGGGATACCGATAAACTCATCTTT. This translates into CALIITHGYLLGDTDKLIF.